This paragraph covers one T cell receptor (beta chain) sequence. Germline loops: CDR1 MNHNS, CDR2 SASEGT. The CDR3 covers 12 residues. The data stem from a study of cytomegalovirus exposure and HLA in healthy donors. The PCR used 60 Vbeta and 13 Jbeta primers. Sequenced by immunoSEQ multiplex PCR; TCRdb stores in-frame clones only, minus some. The sample has over 200,000 clones, about 89% seen once; the top ten hold about 1%. V gene TRBV6-1 combines with J gene TRBJ2-5, with a weak D call TRBD1 (5 bases). The closer fit of TRBJ2-7 to the DNA end suggests the J call may be wrong. Material: PBMCs. The sequence derives from a woman between 18 and 29 years old in good health and CMV-seronegative. CDR3 bases: TGTGCCAGCCTACAGGTTTCCTACGAGCAGTACTTC. Protein product: CASLQVSYEQYF.